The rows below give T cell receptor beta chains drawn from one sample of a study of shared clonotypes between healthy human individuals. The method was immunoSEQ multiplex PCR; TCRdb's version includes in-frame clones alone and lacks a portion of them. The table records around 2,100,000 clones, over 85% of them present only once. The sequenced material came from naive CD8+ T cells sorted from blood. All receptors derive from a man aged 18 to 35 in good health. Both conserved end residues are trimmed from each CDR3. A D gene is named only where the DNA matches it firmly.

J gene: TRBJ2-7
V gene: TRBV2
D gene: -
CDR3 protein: ASIMPGTYEQY

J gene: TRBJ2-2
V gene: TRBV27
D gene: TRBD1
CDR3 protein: ASSLSPGGGDRELF

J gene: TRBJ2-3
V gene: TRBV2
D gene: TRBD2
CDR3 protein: ATRLAGGLTDTQY

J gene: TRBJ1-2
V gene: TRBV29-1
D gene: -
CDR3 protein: SVDWREEGDYGYT

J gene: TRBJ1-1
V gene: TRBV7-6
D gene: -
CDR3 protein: ASSPLPGGTEAF

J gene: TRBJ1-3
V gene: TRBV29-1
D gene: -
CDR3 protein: SVESPGISGNTIY

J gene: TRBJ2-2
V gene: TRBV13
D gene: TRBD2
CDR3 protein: ASSLGTSGDTGELF

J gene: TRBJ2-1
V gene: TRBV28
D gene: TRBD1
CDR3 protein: ASSFEGALNEQF

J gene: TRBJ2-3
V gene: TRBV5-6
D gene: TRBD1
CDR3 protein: ASSWGTGVTDTQY

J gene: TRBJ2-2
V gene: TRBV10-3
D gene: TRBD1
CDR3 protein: ASDDRGTGELF

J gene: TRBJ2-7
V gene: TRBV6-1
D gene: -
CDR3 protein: ATLRDGSYEQY

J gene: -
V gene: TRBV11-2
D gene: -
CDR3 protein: ASSTGRGAAEQY

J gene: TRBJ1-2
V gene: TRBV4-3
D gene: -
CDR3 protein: ASSQEYLFEDPTNYGYT

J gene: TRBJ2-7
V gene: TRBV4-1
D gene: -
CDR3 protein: ASSQGARYEQY

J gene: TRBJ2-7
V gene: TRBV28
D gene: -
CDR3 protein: ASTALTGQHGQY

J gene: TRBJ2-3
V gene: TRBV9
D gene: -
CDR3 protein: ASSVLLTDTQY

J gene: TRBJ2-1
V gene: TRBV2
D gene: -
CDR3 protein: ASSEAQGSIISNEQF

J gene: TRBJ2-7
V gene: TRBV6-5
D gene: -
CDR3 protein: ASGWTASSYEQY

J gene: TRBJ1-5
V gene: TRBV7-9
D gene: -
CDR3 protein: ASSSTGSGNQPQH

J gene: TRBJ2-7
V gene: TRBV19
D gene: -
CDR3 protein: ASSIGQYYEQY

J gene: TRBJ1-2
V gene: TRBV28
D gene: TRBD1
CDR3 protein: ASTDRGDYGYT

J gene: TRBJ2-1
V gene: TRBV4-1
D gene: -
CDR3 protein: ASSPPAGRMNEQF

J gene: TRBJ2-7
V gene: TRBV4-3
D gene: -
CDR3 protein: ASSQELWSSYEQY

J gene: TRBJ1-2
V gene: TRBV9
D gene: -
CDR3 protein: ASSEMTENYGYT

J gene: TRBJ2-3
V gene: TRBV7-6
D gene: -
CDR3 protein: ASSLDLSSTDTQY

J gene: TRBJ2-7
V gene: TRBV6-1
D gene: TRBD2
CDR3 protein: ASSEAGGAYEQY

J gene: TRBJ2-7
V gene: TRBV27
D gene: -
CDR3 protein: ASTPYLGSYEQY

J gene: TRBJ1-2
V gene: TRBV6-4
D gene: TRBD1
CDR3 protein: ASSDPTLRGPNYGYT

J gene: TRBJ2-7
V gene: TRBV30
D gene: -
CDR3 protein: AWTPQGHEQY

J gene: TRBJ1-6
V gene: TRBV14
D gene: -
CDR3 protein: ASSQDMGRDDSPLH

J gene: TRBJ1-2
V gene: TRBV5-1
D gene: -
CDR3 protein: ASSLVGGGDYGYT

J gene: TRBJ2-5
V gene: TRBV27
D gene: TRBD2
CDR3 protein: ASRGLAGSKTQY

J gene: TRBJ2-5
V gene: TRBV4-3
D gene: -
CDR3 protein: ASSQVMDSPRETQY

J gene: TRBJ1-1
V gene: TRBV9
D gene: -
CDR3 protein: ASSVEPENTEAF

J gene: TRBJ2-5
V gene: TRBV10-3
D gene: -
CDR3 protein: AISESLLVKTQY

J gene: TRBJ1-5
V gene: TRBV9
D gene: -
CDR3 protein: ASNPAGDSNQPQH

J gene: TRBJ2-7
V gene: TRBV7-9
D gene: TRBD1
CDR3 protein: ASSRTGNSYEQY

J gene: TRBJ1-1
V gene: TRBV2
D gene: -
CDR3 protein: ASTHLLRPEEAF

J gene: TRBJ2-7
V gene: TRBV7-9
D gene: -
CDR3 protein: ASSLGFGQISYEQY

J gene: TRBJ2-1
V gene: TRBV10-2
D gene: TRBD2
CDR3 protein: ASSESGLEYYNEQF

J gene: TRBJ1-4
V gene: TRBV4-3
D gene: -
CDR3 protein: ASSQAYSATNEKLF

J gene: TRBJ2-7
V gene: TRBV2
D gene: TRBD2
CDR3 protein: ASSEAQRGSNYEQY

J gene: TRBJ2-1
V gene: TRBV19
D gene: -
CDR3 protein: ASSSHRDSPWSEQF

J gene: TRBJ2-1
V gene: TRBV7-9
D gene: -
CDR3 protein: ASSLESTTGSSYNEQF

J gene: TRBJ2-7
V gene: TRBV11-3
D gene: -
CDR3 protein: ASSLVNQDEQY

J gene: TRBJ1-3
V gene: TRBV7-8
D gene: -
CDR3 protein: ASSLTGTAGNTIY

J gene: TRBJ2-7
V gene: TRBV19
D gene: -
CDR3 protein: ASSIGIGVEQY

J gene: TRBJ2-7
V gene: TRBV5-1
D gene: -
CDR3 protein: ASSFRADYEQY

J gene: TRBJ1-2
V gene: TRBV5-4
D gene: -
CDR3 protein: ASSTDGARDGYT

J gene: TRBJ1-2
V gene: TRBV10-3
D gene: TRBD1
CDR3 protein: AISELGTGVHGYT

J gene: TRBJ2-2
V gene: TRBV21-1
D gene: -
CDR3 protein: ASSKEGAAGELF

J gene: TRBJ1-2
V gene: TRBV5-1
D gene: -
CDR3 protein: ASSLAQGSDYGYT

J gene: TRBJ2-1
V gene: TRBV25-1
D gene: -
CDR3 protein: ASSDSGSYNEQF

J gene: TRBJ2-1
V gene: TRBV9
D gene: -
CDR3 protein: ASSTFSDILSYNEQF

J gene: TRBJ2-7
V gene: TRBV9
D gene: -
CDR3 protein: ASSVLPGAYEQY